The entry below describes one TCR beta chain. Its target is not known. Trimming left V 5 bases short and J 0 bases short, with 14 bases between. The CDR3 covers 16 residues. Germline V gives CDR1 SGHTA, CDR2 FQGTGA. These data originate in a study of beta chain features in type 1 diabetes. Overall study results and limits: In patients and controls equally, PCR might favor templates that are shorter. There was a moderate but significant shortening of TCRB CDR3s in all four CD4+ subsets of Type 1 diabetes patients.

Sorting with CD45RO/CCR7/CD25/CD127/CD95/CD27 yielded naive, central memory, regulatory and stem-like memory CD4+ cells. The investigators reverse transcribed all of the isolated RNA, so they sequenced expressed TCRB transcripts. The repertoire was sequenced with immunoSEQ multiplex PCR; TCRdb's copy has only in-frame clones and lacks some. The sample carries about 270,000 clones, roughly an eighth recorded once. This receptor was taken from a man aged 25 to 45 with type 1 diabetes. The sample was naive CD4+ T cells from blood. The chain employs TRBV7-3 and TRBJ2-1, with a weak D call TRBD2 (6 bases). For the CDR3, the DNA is TGTGCCAGCAGCGCGGGGTACGGGAGCTCCTACAATGAGCAGTTCTTC. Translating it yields CASSAGYGSSYNEQFF.